Given below is one T cell receptor (beta chain) in context. Sequencing was performed with immunoSEQ multiplex PCR; in TCRdb, only in-frame clones are kept and a portion is missing. The sample records about 1.1 million clones, 77% being singletons. V lost 5 bases, J lost 6 bases, and 13 bases stayed unmatched. Germline CDR1 reads SGHNT; CDR2 reads YYREEE (reference sequence). The CDR3 runs 15 residues. The data belong to a study of shared clonotypes between healthy human individuals. The clonotype comes from a man in his late teens or twenties in good health. Some clones in this sample may be carry-over from other donors' samples. The sequencing input was memory CD4+ T cells from PBMCs. The sample's subset: CD45RA-negative fraction. The rearrangement uses TRBV5-4 and TRBJ2-7; 8 positions match TRBD1. The CDR3 sequence: CASRAAGGDPREQYF. CDR3 coding DNA: TGTGCCAGCAGAGCGGCAGGGGGCGACCCCCGCGAGCAGTACTTC.